This T cell receptor (beta chain) was identified in a study of cytomegalovirus exposure and HLA in healthy donors. Overall study findings and caveats: Earlier analysis found most TCR beta V segments productive about 87% or about 30% of the time. Researchers catalogued approximately 170 TCR beta chains as cytomegalovirus-associated.

Concerning this clone itself: Antigen specificity is unknown.

The PCR was carried out with 60 Vbeta primers and 13 Jbeta primers. Sequencing used immunoSEQ multiplex PCR; TCRdb keeps in-frame clones, though not all of them. The top ten hold approximately 2% of the sample, which has roughly 130,000 clones, about 79% seen once. This TCR came from a man aged 18 to 30 in good health and CMV-seronegative. The sequenced sample consisted of PBMCs.

This CDR3 reads CASSETPRVEQFF. The CDR3 DNA reads TGTGCCAGCAGTGAAACTCCCCGGGTAGAGCAGTTCTTC. The V and J genes are TRBV2 and TRBJ2-1; no definite D call. The CDR3 has 13 amino acids. Trimming stripped 2 bases from V and 10 bases from J, with 12 bases between. Germline values: CDR1 SNHLY, CDR2 FYNNEI.